What follows are 10 T cell receptor beta chains derived from one specimen sequenced in a study of blood T cell repertoires in COVID-19. Sequencing was performed with immunoSEQ multiplex PCR; in TCRdb, only in-frame clones are kept and a portion is missing. The table includes about 70,000 clones, around 88% detected once. Source material: peripheral blood. The receptors stem from a woman aged 70-85 years with acute or convalescent COVID-19.

The chain employs TRBV3-1 (or the pseudogene TRBV3-2) and TRBJ2-1; TRBD1 matches 9 bases. This CDR3 is 15 amino acids long. V lost 4 bases to trimming and J lost 5 bases; unmatched junction nucleotides: 6. Germline V gene sequence: CDR1 LGHDT, CDR2 YNNKEL (reference sequence). This CDR3 is CASSLWDRANNEQFF. The CDR3 coding sequence is TGTGCCAGCAGCCTCTGGGACAGGGCCAACAATGAGCAGTTCTTC.

J is TRBJ2-7 and V is TRBV19; D may be TRBD2 (6 bases). The germline V gene encodes CDR1 LNHDA and CDR2 SQIVND (reference sequence). Trimming left V 7 bases short and J 5 bases short, with 21 bases between. The CDR3 extends over 15 amino acids. The CDR3 loop is CASTKTPGVGHEQYF. CDR3 in DNA: TGTGCCAGTACCAAAACCCCGGGGGTTGGCCACGAGCAGTACTTC.

This chain connects TRBV2 to TRBJ1-3; tentative D call: TRBD1 (6 bases). The CDR3 contains 15 residues. The germline V gene encodes CDR1 SNHLY and CDR2 FYNNEI. V lost 4 bases, J lost 4 bases, and 14 bases lay in between. This CDR3 reads CASSAPGTQGNTIYF. DNA of the CDR3: TGTGCCAGCAGTGCCCCCGGGACACAAGGAAACACCATATATTTT.

The J gene is TRBJ2-5, the V gene TRBV5-1; 8 bases align to TRBD2. V dropped 4 bases and J dropped 3; count of bases not matched to a gene: 8. Germline CDR1 reads SGHRS; CDR2 reads YFSETQ. This CDR3 has 15 residues. CDR3 coding DNA: TGCGCCAGCAGCCCACATAGCGGGGAGAAAGAGACCCAGTACTTC. It codes for CASSPHSGEKETQYF.

This clone is medium-sized (0.01 to 0.1%) in the sample. This rearrangement joins TRBV3-1 (or the pseudogene TRBV3-2) to TRBJ1-1, with a tentative D call TRBD1 (6 bases). This CDR3 comprises 17 residues. Germline values: CDR1 LGHDT, CDR2 YNNKEL (reference sequence). The ends were cut back, 4 bases at V and 1 base at J, with 19 bases in the middle. The CDR3 protein is CASSPARVGARNTEAFF. In nucleotides, the CDR3 is TGTGCCAGCAGCCCCGCTCGGGTGGGGGCGAGGAACACTGAAGCTTTCTTT.

The rearrangement joins TRBV24-1 to TRBJ2-1; a weak D match, TRBD1 (6 bases). This CDR3 region has 15 residues. Germline assignment: CDR1 KGHDR and CDR2 SFDVKD. V lost 7 bases and J 8 bases, leaving 20 bases between the germline ends. Here the CDR3 reads CATRPRTGTIYEQFF. CDR3 in DNA: TGTGCCACCAGGCCACGGACCGGGACAATCTATGAGCAGTTCTTC.

The J gene is TRBJ2-1, the V gene TRBV7-9; TRBD2 matches 12 bases. The CDR3 consists of 16 residues. With V trimmed by 4 bases and J by 4 bases, 5 bases remained unmatched. Germline-derived CDR1 and CDR2 are SEHNR and FQNEAQ (reference sequence). This CDR3 reads CASSSPSGGGYNEQFF. The CDR3 DNA sequence: TGTGCCAGCAGCTCCCCTAGCGGGGGGGGTTACAATGAGCAGTTCTTC.

This chain links TRBV9 with TRBJ2-2, with TRBD2 matching over 11 bases. The CDR3 has 14 amino acids. Germline V gives CDR1 SGDLS, CDR2 YYNGEE. Losses at the gene ends were 10 bases for V and 4 bases for J; bases not matched to a gene: 6. This CDR3 reads CAVTGLAVTGELFF. Written as DNA, the CDR3 is TGTGCCGTTACGGGACTAGCGGTCACCGGGGAGCTGTTTTTT.

The chain employs TRBV5-1 and TRBJ2-1, with 15 bases aligning to TRBD2. The CDR3 totals 17 residues. The trim removed 4 bases at V and 3 bases at J, leaving 5 bases unmatched. CDR1 is SGHRS, CDR2 YFSETQ, per germline. CDR3 protein: CASSRGTSGGLYNEQFF. CDR3 nucleotides: TGCGCCAGCAGCAGAGGGACTAGCGGGGGGCTCTACAATGAGCAGTTCTTC.

Only one count was recorded for this clone. V and J are TRBV28 and TRBJ1-5, with D possibly being TRBD1 (6 bases). The V and J ends lost 5 bases and 1 base respectively, with 15 bases between them. Looked up from germline, CDR1 is MDHEN and CDR2 is SYDVKM. This CDR3 has 16 amino acids. The CDR3 loop is CASSPPGQKSNQPQHF. The CDR3 DNA is TGTGCCAGCAGTCCACCGGGACAAAAAAGCAATCAGCCCCAGCATTTT.